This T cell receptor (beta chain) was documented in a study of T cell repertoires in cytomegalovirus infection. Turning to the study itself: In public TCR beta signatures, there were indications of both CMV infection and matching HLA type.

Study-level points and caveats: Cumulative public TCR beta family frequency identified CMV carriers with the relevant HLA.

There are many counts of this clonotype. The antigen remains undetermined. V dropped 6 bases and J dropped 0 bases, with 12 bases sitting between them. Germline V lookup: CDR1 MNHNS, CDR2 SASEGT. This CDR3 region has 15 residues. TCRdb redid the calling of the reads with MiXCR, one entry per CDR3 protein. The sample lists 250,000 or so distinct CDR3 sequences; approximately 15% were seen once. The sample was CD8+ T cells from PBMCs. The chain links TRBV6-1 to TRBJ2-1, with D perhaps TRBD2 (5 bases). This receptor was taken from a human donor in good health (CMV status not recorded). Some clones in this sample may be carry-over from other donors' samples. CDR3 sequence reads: CASRFSGSSYNEQFF. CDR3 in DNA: TGTGCCAGCAGGTTCAGTGGGAGCTCCTACAATGAGCAGTTCTTC.